The sequence of this T cell receptor beta chain was determined in a study of T cells after yellow fever vaccination. Study-wide context: Any fraction with a low cell number was prepared using SMART-Seq v4 Ultra Low Input. Study observations and caveats: Post-booster repertoires contained most primary-vaccination clones again (almost 97% CD4, 88% CD8). The bulk population could contribute abundant contaminating clonotypes to FACS-sorted repertoires.

A 5'RACE template-switching step, the method used to make TCR cDNA, added a universal primer site and UMIs. TCRdb analysed the 5' RACE reads with MiXCR anew, one entry per CDR3 protein. The sample yields approximately 550,000 distinct CDR3 sequences, roughly a fifth seen once. CDR1 is DFQATT, CDR2 SNEGSKA, per germline (reference sequence). The length of the CDR3 is 13 residues. Trimming cost V 5 bases and J 5 bases; bases outside gene matches: 8. As to this clonotype: Its antigen is still unknown.

The sequenced sample was PBMCs, obtained 15 days after the yellow fever booster vaccination. The chain links TRBV20-1 to TRBJ2-5; TRBD1 matches 7 bases. This receptor was identified in a man aged 25 to 45 who received the YFV17D yellow fever vaccine. The CDR3 region has the DNA TGCAGTGCTGAACGGACAGGTCCGGAGACCCAGTACTTC. As protein: CSAERTGPETQYF.